This is a list of T cell receptor beta chains from one sample in a study of T cells in Graves' hyperthyroidism and ophthalmopathy. Via MiXCR, TCRdb re-called the multiplex PCR reads, giving one row per CDR3 protein. The sample records fewer than 250,000 distinct CDR3 sequences, roughly 18% being singletons. Sequencing input: blood. The receptors originated from a man over 45 with Graves' hyperthyroidism. Each CDR3 is given without its conserved first and last residue.

CDR3,V,J
ASRSVQGDTQY,TRBV5-1,TRBJ2-3
ASGHGGGDTGELF,TRBV12-5,TRBJ2-2
ASGLTPIRPDTQY,TRBV12-5,TRBJ2-3
ASRPPSRKGGVYEQY,TRBV11-2,TRBJ2-7
ASSVRGINSPLH,TRBV6-1,TRBJ1-6
AISESPGSTDTQY,TRBV10-3,TRBJ2-3
ASSIMNTEAF,TRBV11-3,TRBJ1-1
ASGPDGTTNEKLF,TRBV5-1,TRBJ1-4
ASSLQGTGDGYT,TRBV5-1,TRBJ1-2
ASSLGGGSDNEQF,TRBV11-3,TRBJ2-1
SVRTLGETQY,TRBV29-1,TRBJ2-5
SARDQGLARDTQY,TRBV20-1,TRBJ2-3
AISEFTSGWETQY,TRBV10-3,TRBJ2-5
SARAHSPSGSGTDTQY,TRBV20-1,TRBJ2-3
ASSPDRDGHHEQY,TRBV28,TRBJ2-7
ASSLGHNVYEQF,TRBV7-9,TRBJ2-1
ASSPGQEKLF,TRBV7-9,TRBJ1-4
ASSLLGGRATDTQY,TRBV7-3,TRBJ2-3
SVERPGGIGDIQY,TRBV29-1,TRBJ2-4
ASSRGADSVIYEQY,TRBV11-3,TRBJ2-7
SARKWEAGTDTQY,TRBV20-1,TRBJ2-3
ASSQDRRGGSYNEQF,TRBV4-3,TRBJ2-1
ASSFSGWEQF,TRBV7-9,TRBJ2-1
ASMGPRGPNSPLH,TRBV6-1,TRBJ1-6
SGTSGSLNEQF,TRBV20-1,TRBJ2-1
ASSIITDTQY,TRBV28,TRBJ2-3
ASSPSRDQPQH,TRBV7-2,TRBJ1-5
ASRRGANTGELF,TRBV12-3/TRBV12-4,TRBJ2-2
ASSETGPNTEAF,TRBV25-1,TRBJ1-1
SAREFTATSEKLF,TRBV20-1,TRBJ1-4
ASSSQGNEQF,TRBV5-1,TRBJ2-1
ASSVDWATGELF,TRBV9,TRBJ2-2
ASSLGLLAGVGDEQF,TRBV11-2,TRBJ2-1
ASSPRTGGTEAF,TRBV12-3/TRBV12-4,TRBJ1-1
ASREPGQGAPRSQY,TRBV6-2/TRBV6-3,TRBJ2-5
ASSRRDNEQF,TRBV11-3,TRBJ2-1
ASSWGWTGNNEQF,TRBV5-6,TRBJ2-1
SASPVGDSYEQY,TRBV20-1,TRBJ2-7
ASSSHGTAGAGELF,TRBV6-2/TRBV6-3,TRBJ2-2
SARSLVNPGEQY,TRBV20-1,TRBJ2-7
ASSLVGTPYGYT,TRBV5-4,TRBJ1-2
ASSSGTGSVYEQY,TRBV7-9,TRBJ2-7
ASSTDRPGGGYT,TRBV19,TRBJ1-2
ASRMGGNSLSYNEQF,TRBV3-1,TRBJ2-1
AIRRGYNEQF,TRBV28,TRBJ2-1
ASSLRGEGRNTEAF,TRBV18,TRBJ1-1
ASNGGGEVTEAF,TRBV5-1,TRBJ1-1
ACPNERSGELF,TRBV30,TRBJ2-2
ASSLGVDNEQF,TRBV7-7,TRBJ2-1
ASSTSLFSETQY,TRBV6-1,TRBJ2-5
ATRLGLAGTYNEQF,TRBV6-1,TRBJ2-1
ASSEAGAGVQETQY,TRBV6-1,TRBJ2-5
SAPGGRGLEQY,TRBV20-1,TRBJ2-7
ASSLGPTGDYEQY,TRBV5-5,TRBJ2-7